A selection of T cell receptor beta chains follows, all from one sample in a study of blood T cell repertoires in COVID-19. TCRdb's copy holds only in-frame clones and misses some; the assay was immunoSEQ multiplex PCR. Of more than 450,000 clones listed, roughly 87% are singletons. The sample comprised PBMCs or T cells enriched from blood (not recorded which). The receptors here all came from a woman between 18 and 29 years old who had recovered from COVID-19. The CDR3 runs from the conserved cysteine through the conserved F or W. Each record gives: D gene, clone size, J gene, V gene, CDR3 protein, CDR3 DNA. A D gene is named only where the DNA matches it firmly. Only part of the rows carry a size: once, few, many, or a class if the clone is expanded.

D: TRBD1; size: .; J: TRBJ2-7; V: TRBV19; CDR3: CASSKGQGLSYEQYF; DNA: TGTGCCAGTAGTAAGGGACAGGGCCTCTCCTACGAGCAGTACTTC
D: .; size: .; J: TRBJ2-7; V: TRBV5-5; CDR3: CASSLSTGWDEQYF; DNA: TGTGCCAGCAGCTTGTCCACGGGGTGGGACGAGCAGTACTTC
D: TRBD2; size: .; J: TRBJ2-1; V: TRBV12-3/TRBV12-4; CDR3: CASSRGTSGEQFF; DNA: TGTGCCAGCAGTCGGGGGACTAGCGGGGAGCAGTTCTTC
D: TRBD1; size: .; J: TRBJ1-6; V: TRBV18; CDR3: CASSPFSGTGLSNSPLHF; DNA: TGTGCCAGCTCACCGTTTTCCGGGACAGGGCTGAGTAATTCACCCCTCCACTTT
D: TRBD2; size: .; J: TRBJ2-7; V: TRBV7-2; CDR3: CASSLRPAGGHNTYEQYF; DNA: TGTGCCAGCAGCTTACGTCCAGCGGGGGGTCATAATACCTACGAGCAGTACTTC
D: .; size: .; J: TRBJ2-7; V: TRBV19; CDR3: CASSILVGDEQYF; DNA: TGTGCCAGTAGTATTTTGGTAGGGGACGAGCAGTACTTC
D: .; size: .; J: TRBJ1-5; V: TRBV19; CDR3: CASSPQHPGQPQHF; DNA: TGTGCCAGTAGCCCCCAGCATCCGGGTCAGCCCCAGCATTTT
D: TRBD1; size: .; J: TRBJ2-5; V: TRBV18; CDR3: CASSPGTGTQETQYF; DNA: TGTGCCAGCTCACCTGGGACAGGGACCCAAGAGACCCAGTACTTC
D: TRBD1; size: once; J: TRBJ1-6; V: TRBV7-8; CDR3: CASSQTTGMDSPLHF; DNA: TGTGCCAGCAGCCAGACGACAGGGATGGATTCACCCCTCCACTTT
D: TRBD1; size: .; J: TRBJ2-7; V: TRBV28; CDR3: CASTLGDSYYEQYF; DNA: TGTGCCAGCACCCTAGGGGACAGTTACTACGAGCAGTACTTC
D: .; size: .; J: TRBJ1-1; V: TRBV5-1; CDR3: CASSLEGGETEAFF; DNA: TGCGCCAGCAGCTTGGAAGGGGGAGAGACTGAAGCTTTCTTT
D: .; size: .; J: TRBJ1-2; V: TRBV6-1; CDR3: CASSLNVDYGYTF; DNA: TGTGCCAGCAGCCTGAACGTAGACTATGGCTACACCTTC
D: TRBD2; size: .; J: TRBJ2-3; V: TRBV30; CDR3: CAWSDQRERDTQYF; DNA: TGTGCCTGGAGTGACCAGCGGGAGAGGGATACGCAGTATTTT
D: TRBD2; size: .; J: TRBJ2-3; V: TRBV2; CDR3: CASRPLAGGPIDTQYF; DNA: TGTGCCAGCAGACCCCTAGCGGGGGGGCCAATAGATACGCAGTATTTT
D: TRBD1; size: .; J: TRBJ1-5; V: TRBV19; CDR3: CASSNLGQGGQPQHF; DNA: TGTGCCAGTAGTAATTTGGGGCAGGGGGGACAGCCCCAGCATTTT
D: TRBD1; size: once; J: TRBJ1-1; V: TRBV19; CDR3: CARTQGANTEAFF; DNA: TGTGCCAGAACTCAGGGGGCGAACACTGAAGCTTTCTTT
D: TRBD1; size: once; J: TRBJ1-2; V: TRBV28; CDR3: CASSPWERQGSGYTF; DNA: TGTGCCAGCAGTCCATGGGAAAGACAGGGGTCTGGCTACACCTTC
D: .; size: .; J: TRBJ1-4; V: TRBV5-1; CDR3: CASSLVQDRNEKLFF; DNA: TGCGCCAGCAGCTTGGTACAGGACCGTAATGAAAAACTGTTTTTT
D: .; size: .; J: TRBJ1-2; V: TRBV12-3/TRBV12-4; CDR3: CASSEQGSYGYTF; DNA: TGTGCCAGCAGTGAACAGGGATCCTATGGCTACACCTTC
D: .; size: .; J: TRBJ2-4; V: TRBV29-1; CDR3: CSVLQVLGGIQYF; DNA: TGCAGCGTGCTACAGGTCCTCGGGGGCATTCAGTACTTC
D: .; size: once; J: TRBJ1-2; V: TRBV27; CDR3: CASSLKGAGYGYTF; DNA: TGTGCCAGCAGTTTGAAAGGGGCTGGCTATGGCTACACCTTC
D: .; size: .; J: TRBJ2-3; V: TRBV19; CDR3: CASSIIGMAASTDTQYF; DNA: TGTGCCAGTAGTATAATAGGAATGGCGGCGAGCACAGATACGCAGTATTTT
D: TRBD2; size: .; J: TRBJ2-2; V: TRBV5-1; CDR3: CASSSSSGGNTGELFF; DNA: TGCGCCAGCAGCTCCTCTAGCGGGGGGAACACCGGGGAGCTGTTTTTT
D: .; size: .; J: TRBJ1-1; V: TRBV9; CDR3: CASSPQRYETGDTEAFF; DNA: TGTGCCAGCAGCCCTCAGAGGTACGAAACCGGGGACACTGAAGCTTTCTTT
D: .; size: .; J: TRBJ1-4; V: TRBV4-1; CDR3: CASSQVQTTNEKLFF; DNA: TGCGCCAGCAGCCAAGTACAAACAACTAATGAAAAACTGTTTTTT
D: TRBD1; size: .; J: TRBJ2-1; V: TRBV3-1/TRBV3-2; CDR3: CASSHGQGYNEQFF; DNA: TGTGCCAGCAGCCACGGACAGGGTTACAATGAGCAGTTCTTC
D: .; size: .; J: TRBJ1-1; V: TRBV23-1; CDR3: CASSHRGHGDTEAFF; DNA: TGCGCCAGCAGTCATCGGGGACACGGGGACACTGAAGCTTTCTTT
D: .; size: .; J: TRBJ1-6; V: TRBV2; CDR3: CASSEQGLGNSPLHF; DNA: TGTGCCAGCAGTGAACAGGGGCTTGGTAATTCACCCCTCCACTTT
D: .; size: .; J: TRBJ2-2; V: TRBV9; CDR3: CASTPGGVYGGELFF; DNA: TGTGCCAGCACCCCGGGCGGGGTGTACGGCGGGGAGCTGTTTTTT
D: TRBD2; size: .; J: TRBJ2-7; V: TRBV6-5; CDR3: CASSLSGSRGVEQYF; DNA: TGTGCCAGCAGCCTTTCCGGGTCCCGGGGGGTCGAGCAGTACTTC
D: TRBD1; size: .; J: TRBJ1-5; V: TRBV5-1; CDR3: CASSYQGVQPQHF; DNA: TGCGCCAGCAGCTACCAGGGGGTGCAGCCCCAGCATTTT
D: .; size: .; J: TRBJ1-2; V: TRBV30; CDR3: CAWSGGEEGYTF; DNA: TGTGCCTGGAGTGGCGGGGAAGAAGGCTACACCTTC
D: .; size: .; J: TRBJ2-3; V: TRBV5-8; CDR3: CASSFGGDTQYF; DNA: TGTGCCAGCAGCTTTGGGGGGGATACGCAGTATTTT
D: .; size: .; J: TRBJ1-4; V: TRBV7-7; CDR3: CASSLRENEKLFF; DNA: TGTGCTAGCAGCTTGAGAGAGAATGAAAAACTGTTTTTT
D: .; size: .; J: TRBJ2-7; V: TRBV28; CDR3: CATITRVNSYEQYF; DNA: TGTGCCACTATCACCCGGGTGAACTCCTACGAGCAGTACTTC
D: .; size: few; J: TRBJ2-2; V: TRBV25-1; CDR3: CASSDPTGTGELFF; DNA: TGTGCCAGCAGTGACCCAACAGGGACCGGGGAGCTGTTTTTT
D: .; size: .; J: TRBJ1-4; V: TRBV19; CDR3: CASRNLQGDREKLFF; DNA: TGTGCCAGTAGAAACCTACAGGGCGATCGAGAAAAACTGTTTTTT
D: TRBD2; size: .; J: TRBJ2-2; V: TRBV5-1; CDR3: CASRGLAETGELFF; DNA: TGCGCCAGCAGGGGACTAGCGGAGACCGGGGAGCTGTTTTTT
D: .; size: .; J: TRBJ1-1; V: TRBV30; CDR3: CAWSKTALEAFF; DNA: TGTGCCTGGAGTAAAACAGCCCTTGAAGCTTTCTTT
D: .; size: .; J: TRBJ2-7; V: TRBV7-4; CDR3: CAYGVCPPCSYEQYF; DNA: TGTGCCTACGGTGTTTGCCCGCCCTGCTCCTACGAGCAGTACTTC
D: .; size: .; J: TRBJ2-3; V: TRBV7-9; CDR3: CASSFPGADTQYF; DNA: TGTGCCAGCAGCTTCCCGGGGGCAGATACGCAGTATTTT
D: TRBD2; size: .; J: TRBJ2-5; V: TRBV11-2; CDR3: CASSIRLAGGQETQYF; DNA: TGTGCCAGCAGCATCAGACTAGCGGGGGGGCAGGAGACCCAGTACTTC
D: TRBD2; size: .; J: TRBJ2-1; V: TRBV6-5; CDR3: CASSPTSGVNNEQFF; DNA: TGTGCCAGCAGTCCCACTAGCGGGGTTAACAATGAGCAGTTCTTC
D: .; size: .; J: TRBJ1-6; V: TRBV5-4; CDR3: CASSVRGDNSPLHF; DNA: TGTGCCAGCAGCGTCAGGGGTGATAATTCACCCCTCCACTTT
D: .; size: .; J: TRBJ1-1; V: TRBV18; CDR3: CASSRGGENTEAFF; DNA: TGTGCCAGCTCACGTGGGGGGGAAAACACTGAAGCTTTCTTT
D: .; size: .; J: TRBJ2-3; V: TRBV5-1; CDR3: CASSLGGGRGTDTQYF; DNA: TGCGCCAGCAGCTTGGGTGGGGGCCGTGGCACAGATACGCAGTATTTT
D: TRBD2; size: .; J: TRBJ2-2; V: TRBV18; CDR3: CASSNFYLRDYDTGELFF; DNA: TGTGCCAGCTCAAATTTCTATTTAAGGGACTACGACACCGGGGAGCTGTTTTTT
D: TRBD1; size: .; J: TRBJ2-7; V: TRBV4-1; CDR3: CASSQVGVPGQGYEQYF; DNA: TGCGCCAGCAGCCAAGTCGGAGTCCCAGGACAGGGCTACGAGCAGTACTTC
D: TRBD2; size: .; J: TRBJ2-3; V: TRBV7-2; CDR3: CASSFRLAGGLDTQYF; DNA: TGTGCCAGCAGCTTCCGACTAGCGGGGGGGCTAGATACGCAGTATTTT